The present entry profiles one T cell receptor (beta chain) with its context. The antigen is unknown. This sample was taken from a study of beta chain features in type 1 diabetes. The sequenced template was cDNA made from the entire isolated RNA. Only in-frame clones appear in the TCRdb table, and some are missing; sequencing was by immunoSEQ multiplex PCR. The data show about 640,000 clones, with around 12% seen just once and about 0.11% held by the top ten. Study-wide points: For cells with high TCR expression, cDNA sequencing could yield over-representation. A moderate, significant TCRB CDR3 shortening appeared in type 1 diabetes across four CD4+ subsets.

Sequenced sample: naive CD4+ T cells from blood. The sequence derives from a man in his thirties or forties with type 1 diabetes.

The chain's CDR3 is CASSWTRDRSYEQYF. In DNA, the CDR3 is TGTGCCAGCAGCTGGACAAGGGACAGATCCTACGAGCAGTACTTC. The chain has TRBV11-2 and TRBJ2-7; 7 positions match TRBD1. J was trimmed by 1 base and V by 4 bases; bases with no gene match: 7. The CDR3 covers 15 residues. Germline CDR1 is SGHAT and CDR2 is FQNNGV.